These T cell receptor beta chains were read from a single sample in a study of blood T cell repertoires in COVID-19. TCRdb's table, derived via immunoSEQ multiplex PCR, lists solely in-frame clones and lacks some. The table has more than 110,000 clones, more than 80% seen once. Sequencing was done on a sample of peripheral blood. The source is a woman older than 75 with acute or convalescent COVID-19. The CDR3 runs from the conserved cysteine through the conserved F or W. Fields, in order: V gene, D gene, J gene, clone size, CDR3 DNA, CDR3 protein. A D gene is named only where the DNA matches it firmly. Only part of the rows carry a size: once, few, many, or a class if the clone is expanded.

v_gene: TRBV4-2; d_gene: TRBD1; j_gene: TRBJ2-7; abundance: NA; CDR3nt: TGTGCCAGCAGCCAAGAGGGGGACAGGGGTTACGAGCAGTACTTC; CDR3aa: CASSQEGDRGYEQYF
v_gene: TRBV27; d_gene: TRBD1; j_gene: TRBJ1-2; abundance: NA; CDR3nt: TGTGCCAGCAGACGGTGGAGGGGGCGCGATGGCTACACCTTC; CDR3aa: CASRRWRGRDGYTF
v_gene: TRBV6-5; d_gene: TRBD1; j_gene: TRBJ1-2; abundance: NA; CDR3nt: TGTGCCAGCAGCCCGACAGGGGACTATGGCTACACCTTC; CDR3aa: CASSPTGDYGYTF
v_gene: TRBV5-5; d_gene: NA; j_gene: TRBJ2-3; abundance: NA; CDR3nt: TGTGCCAGCAGCTCCTCGGGACACTCGACAGATACGCAGTATTTT; CDR3aa: CASSSSGHSTDTQYF
v_gene: TRBV6-2/TRBV6-3; d_gene: NA; j_gene: TRBJ1-6; abundance: NA; CDR3nt: TGTGCCAGCAGTTACTTTGGGGCGCAAGGGCCCCTCCACTTT; CDR3aa: CASSYFGAQGPLHF
v_gene: TRBV10-3; d_gene: NA; j_gene: TRBJ1-1; abundance: NA; CDR3nt: TGTGCCATCAGTGAAAGGGGCCGGAACACTGAAGCTTTCTTT; CDR3aa: CAISERGRNTEAFF
v_gene: TRBV7-9; d_gene: NA; j_gene: TRBJ1-6; abundance: NA; CDR3nt: TGTGCCAGCAGCTCCCCACAGGGTATTAGCCTCCACTTT; CDR3aa: CASSSPQGISLHF
v_gene: TRBV19; d_gene: TRBD1; j_gene: TRBJ1-2; abundance: NA; CDR3nt: TGTGCCAGTAGGCCGGACAGGGGGAACTATGGCTACACCTTC; CDR3aa: CASRPDRGNYGYTF
v_gene: TRBV5-4; d_gene: TRBD1; j_gene: TRBJ1-2; abundance: NA; CDR3nt: TGTGCCAGCAGCTTGGCAGACAGGGGGCGCAGTCCTGGCTACACCTTC; CDR3aa: CASSLADRGRSPGYTF
v_gene: TRBV25-1; d_gene: TRBD1; j_gene: TRBJ2-2; abundance: NA; CDR3nt: TGTGCCAGCACCGGGACAGGGTTTGGCGGGGAGCTGTTTTTT; CDR3aa: CASTGTGFGGELFF
v_gene: TRBV19; d_gene: NA; j_gene: TRBJ2-7; abundance: NA; CDR3nt: TGTGCCAGTAGTATAAGGCAGGGGATCTCCTACGAGCAGTACTTC; CDR3aa: CASSIRQGISYEQYF
v_gene: TRBV19; d_gene: TRBD1; j_gene: TRBJ2-7; abundance: once; CDR3nt: TGTGCCAGTAGTAAACAGGGGGGTTTCTCCTACGAGCAGTACTTC; CDR3aa: CASSKQGGFSYEQYF
v_gene: TRBV15; d_gene: NA; j_gene: TRBJ1-2; abundance: NA; CDR3nt: TGTGCCACCAGCGTCGGAGGACTATCCAGCACCTTC; CDR3aa: CATSVGGLSSTF
v_gene: TRBV6-4; d_gene: NA; j_gene: TRBJ1-3; abundance: NA; CDR3nt: TGTGCCAGCACCGATTGGGGGGACCGTAGAAACACCATATATTTT; CDR3aa: CASTDWGDRRNTIYF
v_gene: TRBV7-3; d_gene: TRBD1; j_gene: TRBJ2-1; abundance: NA; CDR3nt: TGTGCCAGCAGCTTAAGGGACAGTAACAATGAGCAGTTCTTC; CDR3aa: CASSLRDSNNEQFF
v_gene: TRBV5-5; d_gene: NA; j_gene: TRBJ1-5; abundance: NA; CDR3nt: TGTGCCAGCAGCTTGGTCGGAGGCAATCAGCCCCAGCATTTT; CDR3aa: CASSLVGGNQPQHF
v_gene: TRBV6-1; d_gene: NA; j_gene: TRBJ2-7; abundance: NA; CDR3nt: TGTGCCAGCAGTGAAGTGTCCGGGGACGAGCAGTACTTC; CDR3aa: CASSEVSGDEQYF
v_gene: TRBV2; d_gene: NA; j_gene: TRBJ1-1; abundance: NA; CDR3nt: TGTGCCAGCAGGGACCGGGACAAGGGGGTGGCTTTCTTT; CDR3aa: CASRDRDKGVAFF
v_gene: TRBV15; d_gene: NA; j_gene: TRBJ1-2; abundance: once; CDR3nt: TGTGCCACCAGCAGAGAACTCTATGGCTACACCTTC; CDR3aa: CATSRELYGYTF
v_gene: TRBV2; d_gene: NA; j_gene: TRBJ1-5; abundance: NA; CDR3nt: TGTGCCAGCAGTTCACAGGGCGAAGGACAGCCCCAGCATTTT; CDR3aa: CASSSQGEGQPQHF
v_gene: TRBV14; d_gene: NA; j_gene: TRBJ1-1; abundance: once; CDR3nt: TGTGCCAGCAGCCCCCAGATGAACACTGAAGCTTTCTTT; CDR3aa: CASSPQMNTEAFF
v_gene: TRBV3-1/TRBV3-2; d_gene: TRBD1; j_gene: TRBJ1-6; abundance: NA; CDR3nt: TGTGCCAGCAGCAATAAACAAAGGATGACAGGGGTATCACCCCTCCACTTT; CDR3aa: CASSNKQRMTGVSPLHF
v_gene: TRBV6-5; d_gene: NA; j_gene: TRBJ1-1; abundance: once; CDR3nt: TGTGCCAGCAGTTACGGGGCGTCGGACACTGAAGCTTTCTTT; CDR3aa: CASSYGASDTEAFF
v_gene: TRBV13; d_gene: NA; j_gene: TRBJ1-1; abundance: NA; CDR3nt: TGTGCCAGCAGCGTCAACAGGAAAAACACTGAAGCTTTCTTT; CDR3aa: CASSVNRKNTEAFF
v_gene: TRBV2; d_gene: NA; j_gene: TRBJ1-6; abundance: once; CDR3nt: TGTGCCAGCCGGGGCTATAATTCACCCCTCCACTTT; CDR3aa: CASRGYNSPLHF
v_gene: TRBV5-1; d_gene: TRBD1; j_gene: TRBJ1-3; abundance: NA; CDR3nt: TGCGCCAGCAGCTCGCGGACAGGAGGGGGAAACACCATATATTTT; CDR3aa: CASSSRTGGGNTIYF
v_gene: TRBV3-1/TRBV3-2; d_gene: NA; j_gene: TRBJ1-1; abundance: few; CDR3nt: TGTGCCAGCAGCCCAGGGATTGTAAAGGGGACTGAAGCTTTCTTT; CDR3aa: CASSPGIVKGTEAFF
v_gene: TRBV7-2; d_gene: TRBD1; j_gene: TRBJ1-3; abundance: NA; CDR3nt: TGTGCCAGCAGCTTAAGGACAGGGCCTGGAAACACCATATATTTT; CDR3aa: CASSLRTGPGNTIYF
v_gene: TRBV7-3; d_gene: TRBD2; j_gene: TRBJ2-3; abundance: NA; CDR3nt: TGTGCCAGCAGCCTCTCTAGCGGTCCTGTCTGGGATACGCAGTATTTT; CDR3aa: CASSLSSGPVWDTQYF
v_gene: TRBV4-1; d_gene: NA; j_gene: TRBJ1-2; abundance: NA; CDR3nt: TGCGCCAGCAGCCAAGTGACAGACTATGGCTACACCTTC; CDR3aa: CASSQVTDYGYTF
v_gene: TRBV7-2; d_gene: NA; j_gene: TRBJ2-5; abundance: NA; CDR3nt: TGTGCCAGCAGCTTAATTCGGGGGGCGGGAGAGACCCAGTACTTC; CDR3aa: CASSLIRGAGETQYF
v_gene: TRBV29-1; d_gene: NA; j_gene: TRBJ2-1; abundance: NA; CDR3nt: TGCAGCGTTGGTGCGGGGTGGGATAGGTCCATCAACAATGAGCAGTTCTTC; CDR3aa: CSVGAGWDRSINNEQFF
v_gene: TRBV6-6; d_gene: TRBD2; j_gene: TRBJ2-6; abundance: NA; CDR3nt: TGTGCCAGCAGTCCCGGGGGGGGGCGCCCAGGGGCTGGGGCCAACGTCCTGACTTTC; CDR3aa: CASSPGGGRPGAGANVLTF
v_gene: TRBV7-9; d_gene: NA; j_gene: TRBJ1-4; abundance: NA; CDR3nt: TGTGCCAGCAGCGCCCGCCGGGGGGGGGCAACTAATGAAAAACTGTTTTTT; CDR3aa: CASSARRGGATNEKLFF
v_gene: TRBV5-1; d_gene: NA; j_gene: TRBJ1-1; abundance: once; CDR3nt: TGCGCCAGCAGCTTGGGGGGAGTCGACACTGAAGCTTTCTTT; CDR3aa: CASSLGGVDTEAFF
v_gene: TRBV4-2; d_gene: TRBD1; j_gene: TRBJ1-2; abundance: NA; CDR3nt: TGTGCCAGCAGCCAAGACTCCGGGACAGGGGGCTTCTATGGCTACACCTTC; CDR3aa: CASSQDSGTGGFYGYTF
v_gene: TRBV5-1; d_gene: NA; j_gene: TRBJ2-7; abundance: NA; CDR3nt: TGCGCCAGCAGCTTGGTGGCGGGGAGCTACGAGCAGTACTTC; CDR3aa: CASSLVAGSYEQYF